The 11 T cell receptor beta chains below come from one sample, sequenced in a study of blood T cell repertoires in COVID-19. The assay was immunoSEQ multiplex PCR, and TCRdb's table has in-frame clones only and misses some. The data hold about 200,000 clones, with around 87% observed a single time. Source material: PBMCs or T cells enriched from blood (not recorded which). All receptors come from a woman aged 40-49 years in a cohort exposed to, infected with or recovered from COVID-19 (not recorded which).

The rearrangement joins TRBV6-5 to TRBJ1-1; D may be TRBD1 (6 bases). Germline CDR1 MNHEY, CDR2 SVGAGI. The CDR3 is made up of 13 amino acids. Trimming pared 6 bases from V and 6 bases from J, leaving 14 bases between. CDR3 residues: CASSQSNRAEAFF. CDR3 sequence (DNA): TGTGCCAGCAGCCAATCTAACAGGGCTGAAGCTTTCTTT.

The chain links TRBV25-1 to TRBJ1-2, with D tentatively TRBD1 (5 bases). V was shortened by 1 base and J by 8 bases, with 14 bases between the two germline ends. The CDR3 covers 14 residues. The germline V gene has CDR1 MGHDK and CDR2 SYGVNS. The CDR3 DNA sequence: TGTGCCAGCAGTGAATTCGGGGGAATGGGCGGCTACACCTTC. It is translated as CASSEFGGMGGYTF.

This clone was detected only once. The chain has TRBV3-1 (or the pseudogene TRBV3-2) and TRBJ1-2, with D perhaps TRBD1 (5 bases). From germline, CDR1 is LGHDT and CDR2 YNNKEL (reference sequence). This CDR3 comprises 15 residues. Trimming stripped 0 bases from V and 3 bases from J, with 11 bases between. The CDR3: CASSQEGDSYYGYTF. CDR3 DNA sequence: TGTGCCAGCAGCCAAGAGGGCGACAGCTACTATGGCTACACCTTC.

This sequence joins TRBV5-4 and TRBJ1-2; TRBD1 is a possible D gene (6 bases). Germline-derived CDR1 and CDR2 are SGHNT and YYREEE (reference sequence). Trimming stripped 3 bases from V and 4 bases from J, with 16 bases between. CDR3 length: 15 residues. The CDR3 sequence: CASSSGARRGYGYTF. CDR3 nucleotides: TGTGCCAGCAGCTCAGGGGCCCGGCGTGGCTATGGCTACACCTTC.

V is TRBV20-1 and J is TRBJ2-7, with D unclear. V lost 2 bases and J lost 4, with 6 bases in between. Germline V gene data show CDR1 as DFQATT and CDR2 as SNEGSKA (reference sequence). CDR3 length equals 11 residues. The CDR3 spells CSARPSYEQYF. CDR3 DNA sequence: TGCAGTGCTAGACCGTCTTACGAGCAGTACTTC.

The chain joins TRBV18 to TRBJ2-7; 10 bases align to TRBD2. The ends lost 2 bases at V and 1 base at J; junction bases unmatched: 14. The V gene's germline CDR1 is KGHSH and CDR2 LQKENI. The CDR3 is made up of 19 amino acids. The CDR3, as DNA: TGTGCCAGCTCACCAGACCATCAGCGGGAGGGCCTAGGGTCCTACGAGCAGTACTTC. It is translated as CASSPDHQREGLGSYEQYF.

This chain uses TRBV19 with TRBJ2-1; 7 nucleotides agree with TRBD2. V lost 6 bases and J lost 4; bases outside the gene matches: 12. Germline values: CDR1 LNHDA, CDR2 SQIVND (reference sequence). The CDR3 loop spans 16 amino acids. The CDR3: CASSLRASGIYNEQFF. The CDR3 DNA is TGTGCCAGTAGCCTCCGGGCTAGCGGAATTTACAATGAGCAGTTCTTC.

This clone has only one observation. The rearrangement links TRBV6-2 or TRBV6-3 to TRBJ1-2; tentative D call: TRBD1 (5 bases). The CDR3 totals 16 residues. The V gene's germline CDR1 is MNHEY and CDR2 SVGEGT. V was shortened by 5 bases and J by 4 bases, with 20 bases between the two germline ends. Here the CDR3 DNA reads TGTGCCAGCAGTCACGTCGGAGGGGTTCGTGGCTATGGCTACACCTTC. It yields the protein CASSHVGGVRGYGYTF.

The chain combines TRBV29-1 with TRBJ2-3, with 10 bases that match TRBD1. Germline loops: CDR1 SQVTM, CDR2 ANQGSEA. This CDR3 comprises 13 residues. Losses at the gene ends were 4 bases for V and 4 bases for J; bases not matched to a gene: 2. The CDR3 DNA is TGCAGCGTTGTAGACAGGGGGCCAGATACGCAGTATTTT. The encoded protein is CSVVDRGPDTQYF.

The gene calls are TRBV4-1 and TRBJ1-6; 8 positions agree with TRBD1. Trimming removed 4 bases from V and 3 bases from J; junction bases left unmatched: 5. The CDR3 loop spans 16 amino acids. The germline V gene has CDR1 MGHRA and CDR2 YSYEKL. DNA of the CDR3: TGCGCCAGCAGCCCAGTTGGACAGGGCTATAATTCACCCCTCCACTTT. As protein: CASSPVGQGYNSPLHF.

The chain links TRBV5-4 to TRBJ1-1, with 8 nucleotides matching TRBD1. This CDR3 has 15 residues. The junction had 6 bases not matched to a gene; V was cut back by 4 bases and J by 1 base. Looked up from germline, CDR1 is SGHNT and CDR2 is YYREEE (reference sequence). CDR3 bases: TGTGCCAGCAGCCACCAGGACAGGGAGAACACTGAAGCTTTCTTT. The encoded protein is CASSHQDRENTEAFF.